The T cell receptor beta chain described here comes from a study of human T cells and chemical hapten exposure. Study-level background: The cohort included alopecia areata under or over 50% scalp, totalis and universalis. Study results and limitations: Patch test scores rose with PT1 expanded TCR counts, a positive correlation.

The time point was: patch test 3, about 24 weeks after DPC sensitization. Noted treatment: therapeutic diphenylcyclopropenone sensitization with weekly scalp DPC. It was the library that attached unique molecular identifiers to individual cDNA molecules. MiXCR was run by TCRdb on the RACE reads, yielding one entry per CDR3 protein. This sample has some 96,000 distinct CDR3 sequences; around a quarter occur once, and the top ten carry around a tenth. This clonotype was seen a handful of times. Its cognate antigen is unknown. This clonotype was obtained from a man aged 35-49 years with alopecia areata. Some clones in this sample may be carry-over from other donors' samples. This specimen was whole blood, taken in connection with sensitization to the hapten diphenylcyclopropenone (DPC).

The DNA of the CDR3 is TGTGCCAGCAGGGAGGAGGGCAATCAGCCCCAGCATTTT. This encodes CASREEGNQPQHF. J is TRBJ1-5 and V is TRBV6-2 or TRBV6-3; D is undetermined. CDR3 length: 13 residues. The V gene lost 6 bases and the J gene lost 2 bases, with 8 bases spanning the gap. Germline CDR1 is MNHEY and CDR2 is SVGEGT.